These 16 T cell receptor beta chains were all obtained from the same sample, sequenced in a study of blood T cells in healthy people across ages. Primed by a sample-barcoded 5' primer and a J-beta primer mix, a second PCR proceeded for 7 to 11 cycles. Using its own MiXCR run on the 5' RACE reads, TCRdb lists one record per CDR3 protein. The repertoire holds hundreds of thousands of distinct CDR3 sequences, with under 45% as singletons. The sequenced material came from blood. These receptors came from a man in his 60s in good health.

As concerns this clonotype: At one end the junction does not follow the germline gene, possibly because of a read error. CDR3 loop: CAGSPYASRGTLGYTF. CDR3 DNA: TGTGCCGGCAGCCCCTACGCGTCTAGGGGGACTTTGGGCTACACCTTC. J is TRBJ1-2 and V is TRBV7-9; tentative D call: TRBD1 (6 bases). The CDR3 consists of 16 residues. Germline assignment: CDR1 SEHNR and CDR2 FQNEAQ (reference sequence). The full variable domain, its missing parts supplied by reference TRBV7-9 and TRBJ1-2, is DTGVSQNPRHKITKRGQNVTFRCDPISEHNRLYWYRQTLGQGPEFLTYFQNEAQLEKSRLLSDRFSAERPKGSFSTLEIQRTEQGDSAMYLCAGSPYASRGTLGYTFGSGTRLTVV.

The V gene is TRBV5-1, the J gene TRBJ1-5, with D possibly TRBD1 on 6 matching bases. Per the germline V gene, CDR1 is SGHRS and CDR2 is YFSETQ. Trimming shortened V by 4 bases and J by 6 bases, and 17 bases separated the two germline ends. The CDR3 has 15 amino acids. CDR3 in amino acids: CASSPGGGPSQPQHF. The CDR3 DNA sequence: TGCGCCAGCAGCCCCGGGGGGGGCCCTAGTCAGCCCCAGCATTTT.

CDR3 region: CASSPFRTAYEQYF. In nucleotides, the CDR3 is TGTGCCAGCAGCCCTTTCCGGACAGCCTACGAGCAGTACTTC. J is TRBJ2-7 and V is TRBV12-3 or TRBV12-4; tentatively, D is TRBD1 (6 bases). V dropped 6 bases and J dropped 2 bases, with 14 bases sitting between them. The length of the CDR3 is 14 residues.

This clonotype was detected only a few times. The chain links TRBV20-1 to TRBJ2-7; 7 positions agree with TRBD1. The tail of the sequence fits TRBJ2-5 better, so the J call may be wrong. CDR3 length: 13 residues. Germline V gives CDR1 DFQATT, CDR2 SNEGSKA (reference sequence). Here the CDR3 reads CSASTGARETQYF. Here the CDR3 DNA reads TGCAGTGCTAGTACAGGGGCACGAGAGACCCAGTACTTC.

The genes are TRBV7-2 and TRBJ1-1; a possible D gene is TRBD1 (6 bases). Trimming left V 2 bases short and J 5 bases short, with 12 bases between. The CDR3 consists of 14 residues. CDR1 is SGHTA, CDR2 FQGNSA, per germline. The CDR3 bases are TGTGCCAGCAGCTTACGTCAGGGGTTTACTGAAGCTTTCTTT. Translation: CASSLRQGFTEAFF.

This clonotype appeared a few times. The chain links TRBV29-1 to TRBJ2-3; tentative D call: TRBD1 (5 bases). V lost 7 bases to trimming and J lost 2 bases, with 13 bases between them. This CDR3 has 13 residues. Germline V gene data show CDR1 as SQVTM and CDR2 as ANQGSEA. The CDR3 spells CSDIDSPTDTQYF. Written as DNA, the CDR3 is TGCAGCGACATAGACAGTCCCACAGATACGCAGTATTTT.

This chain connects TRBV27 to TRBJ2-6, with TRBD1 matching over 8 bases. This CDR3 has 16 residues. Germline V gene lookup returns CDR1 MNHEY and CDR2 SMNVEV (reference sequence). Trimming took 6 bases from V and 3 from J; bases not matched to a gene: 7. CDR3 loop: CASRPTGANGANVLTF. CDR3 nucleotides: TGTGCCAGCAGGCCGACAGGGGCAAATGGGGCCAACGTCCTGACTTTC.

Written as DNA, the CDR3 is TGCAGTGCTAGCGGGGCGGGTGAGGGGCCTACCCGAGCTAACTATGGCTACACCTTC. Encoded protein: CSASGAGEGPTRANYGYTF. The V and J genes are TRBV20-1 and TRBJ1-2; the D gene is possibly TRBD1 (5 bases). There are 19 residues in the CDR3. V was trimmed by 3 bases and J by 0 bases, leaving 26 bases between them. Germline CDR1 and CDR2: DFQATT and SNEGSKA (reference sequence).

CDR3 sequence reads: CSVEDQRDRGHGYTF. The CDR3 nucleotides read TGCAGCGTTGAAGATCAGCGGGACAGGGGCCATGGCTACACCTTC. The chain couples TRBV29-1 to TRBJ1-2, with 10 bases that match TRBD1. The germline V gene has CDR1 SQVTM and CDR2 ANQGSEA. This CDR3 has 15 residues. The V gene end was trimmed by 0 bases and the J gene end by 6 bases; junction bases not matched to a gene: 7.

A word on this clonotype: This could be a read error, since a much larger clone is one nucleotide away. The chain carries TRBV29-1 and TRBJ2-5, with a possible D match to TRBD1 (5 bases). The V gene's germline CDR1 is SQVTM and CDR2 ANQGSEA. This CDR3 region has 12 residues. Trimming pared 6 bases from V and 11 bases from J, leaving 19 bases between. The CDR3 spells CSVMWTNNEQYF. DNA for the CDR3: TGCAGCGTCATGTGGACAAACAATGAGCAGTACTTC.

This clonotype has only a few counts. CDR3 in DNA: TGTGCCAGCTCACCATACCTAGCGATGGGCACCCAAAGGGACGAGCAGTACTTC. Translation gives CASSPYLAMGTQRDEQYF. The rearrangement joins TRBV18 to TRBJ2-7; a weak D match, TRBD2 (6 bases). Per germline, CDR1 KGHSH and CDR2 LQKENI. V shed 2 bases and J shed 5 bases, with 25 bases lying between them. The CDR3 spans 18 residues.

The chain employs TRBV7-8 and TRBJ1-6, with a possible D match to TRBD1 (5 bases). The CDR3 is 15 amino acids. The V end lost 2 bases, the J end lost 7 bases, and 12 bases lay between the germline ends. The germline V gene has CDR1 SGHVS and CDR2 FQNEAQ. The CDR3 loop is CASSLSGGENSPLHF. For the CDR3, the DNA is TGTGCCAGCAGCTTAAGCGGGGGAGAAAATTCACCCCTCCACTTT.

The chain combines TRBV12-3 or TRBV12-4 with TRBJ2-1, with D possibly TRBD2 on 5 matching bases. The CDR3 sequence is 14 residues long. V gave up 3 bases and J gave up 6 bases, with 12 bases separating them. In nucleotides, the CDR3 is TGTGCCAGCAGTTTTGGTCCTAGCCCCAATGAGCAGTTCTTC. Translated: CASSFGPSPNEQFF.

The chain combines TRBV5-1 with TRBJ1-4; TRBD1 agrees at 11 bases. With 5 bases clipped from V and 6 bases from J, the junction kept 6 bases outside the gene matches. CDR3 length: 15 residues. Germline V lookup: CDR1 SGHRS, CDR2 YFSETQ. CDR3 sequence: CASRRTGGADEKLFF. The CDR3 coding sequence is TGCGCCAGCAGGCGGACAGGGGGCGCGGATGAAAAACTGTTTTTT.

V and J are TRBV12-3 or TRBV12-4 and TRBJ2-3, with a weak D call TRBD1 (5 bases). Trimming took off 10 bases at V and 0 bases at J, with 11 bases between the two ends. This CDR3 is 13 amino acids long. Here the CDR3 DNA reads TGTGCCAACGGTCGACAGAGCACAGATACGCAGTATTTT. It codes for CANGRQSTDTQYF.

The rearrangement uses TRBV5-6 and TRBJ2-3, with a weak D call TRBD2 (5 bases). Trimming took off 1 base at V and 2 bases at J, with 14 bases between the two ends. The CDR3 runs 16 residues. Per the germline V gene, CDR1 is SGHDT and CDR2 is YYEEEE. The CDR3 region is CASSLQIRGNTDTQYF. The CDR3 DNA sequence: TGTGCCAGCAGCTTGCAGATCCGGGGAAACACAGATACGCAGTATTTT.